The 15 T cell receptor beta chains given below trace back to one sample, sequenced in a study of T cell responses to AZD1222 COVID-19 vaccine (dated by TCRdb to about 2021). The library came from the immunoSEQ multiplex PCR assay. Drawn from immuneACCESS, this table holds only the in-frame rearrangements with V and J called that TCRdb kept. Clones are partly lost; checked studies trace under half to an unresolved V gene and leave the rest unexplained. This sample comprises 95,000 to 150,000 clones, 92% of them detected only once. In total, the top ten clones hold 1.1% of the sample. Reading the label with the study, this specimen's time point is: baseline before first vaccination. The sequenced sample was peripheral blood, obtained on day 0 of AZD1222 vaccination. The receptors originated from an adult in good health.

This clone has just one count. This sequence joins TRBV28 and TRBJ1-4; D remains ambiguous. V was shortened by 7 bases and J by 3 bases, with 15 bases between the two germline ends. From germline, CDR1 is MDHEN and CDR2 SYDVKM. This CDR3 is built from 15 residues. The CDR3 here is CASTSPMVANEKLFF. CDR3 sequence (DNA): TGTGCCAGCACCTCCCCTATGGTTGCTAATGAAAAACTGTTTTTT.

As for this clone: The germline gene is not matched at one end of the junction; a read error may be the cause. The chain couples TRBV19 to TRBJ2-7, with TRBD2 as a possible D gene (6 bases). CDR3 length equals 15 residues. CDR1 and CDR2 from the germline V gene are LNHDA and SQIVND (reference sequence). DNA for the CDR3: TGTGCCAGTAGTGCAACCGGGACTCTTAACCGACAGAAACACTTC. Protein sequence: CASSATGTLNRQKHF.

This clone has just a few counts. The V and J genes are TRBV7-9 and TRBJ1-6; D perhaps matches TRBD1 (5 bases). The germline V gene has CDR1 SEHNR and CDR2 FQNEAQ (reference sequence). Trimming took 8 bases from V and 0 from J, leaving 5 bases between them. The CDR3 covers 13 residues. CDR3 residues: CASDSSYNSPLHF. CDR3 coding DNA: TGTGCCAGCGACAGCTCCTATAATTCACCCCTCCACTTT.

This sequence joins TRBV19 and TRBJ1-2; 8 nucleotides agree with TRBD1. Unmatched junction bases numbered 9, after V lost 7 bases and J lost 2 bases. CDR1 LNHDA and CDR2 SQIVND come from the germline V gene (reference sequence). This CDR3 is 15 amino acids long. Here the CDR3 reads CASKPPGGVNYGYTF. The CDR3 bases are TGTGCCAGTAAACCCCCAGGGGGCGTAAACTATGGCTACACCTTC.

The rearrangement links TRBV2 to TRBJ2-7, with D perhaps matching TRBD2 (5 bases). The V end was cut by 3 bases, the J end by 5 bases, with 17 bases between. This CDR3 spans 15 amino acids. Germline V lookup: CDR1 SNHLY, CDR2 FYNNEI. The chain's CDR3 is CASSDFGLLRDEQYF. DNA of the CDR3: TGTGCCAGCAGTGACTTCGGACTCCTTCGGGACGAGCAGTACTTC.

The gene calls are TRBV6-2 or TRBV6-3 and TRBJ2-2; TRBD2 might be the D (7 bases). Per germline, CDR1 MNHEY and CDR2 SVGEGT. The germline V and J ends were trimmed by 2 bases and 3 bases, with 10 bases remaining between them. The CDR3 is 15 amino acids. CDR3 sequence: CASSYRGADTGELFF. The CDR3 nucleotides are TGTGCCAGCAGTTACCGGGGGGCGGACACCGGGGAGCTGTTTTTT.

This clone was counted between two and nine times. CDR3 sequence: CSARDLDTQYF. CDR3 coding DNA: TGCAGTGCTAGAGATTTGGATACGCAGTATTTT. The chain uses TRBV20-1 and TRBJ2-3; D gene uncertain. The V gene lost 0 bases and the J gene lost 6 bases, with 4 bases spanning the gap. CDR1 DFQATT and CDR2 SNEGSKA come from the germline V gene (reference sequence). This CDR3 is 11 amino acids long.

This chain connects TRBV5-4 to TRBJ2-3; perhaps D is TRBD1 or TRBD2 (5 bases each). Trimming took 0 bases from V and 2 from J, leaving 10 bases between them. Germline V CDR1 and CDR2: SGHNT, YYREEE (reference sequence). This CDR3 spans 15 amino acids. The CDR3 reads CASSLGQGPTDTQYF. The CDR3 bases are TGTGCCAGCAGCTTGGGGCAGGGACCCACAGATACGCAGTATTTT. The variable domain in full, with the rest retrieved from reference TRBV5-4 and TRBJ2-3, is ETGVTQSPTHLIKTRGQQVTLRCSSQSGHNTVSWYQQALGQGPQFIFQYYREEENGRGNFPPRFSGLQFPNYSSELNVNALELDDSALYLCASSLGQGPTDTQYFGPGTRLTVL.

The chain carries TRBV5-1 and TRBJ1-3, with D tentatively TRBD1 (5 bases). Germline V gene data show CDR1 as SGHRS and CDR2 as YFSETQ. The length of the CDR3 is 16 residues. The V end was cut by 4 bases, the J end by 0 bases, with 14 bases between. The DNA for the CDR3 is TGCGCCAGCAGCCCCCGGCAGGGAAACTCTGGAAACACCATATATTTT. Its protein is CASSPRQGNSGNTIYF.

This rearrangement joins TRBV10-3 to TRBJ1-2; 8 nucleotides match TRBD1. J lost 6 bases, V lost 6 bases, and 12 bases had no gene match. The CDR3 has 15 amino acids. Germline V gene sequence: CDR1 ENHRY, CDR2 SYGVKD. This chain's CDR3 is CAISHGQGRSDGYTF. The CDR3, as DNA: TGTGCCATCAGCCATGGACAGGGAAGGAGCGATGGCTACACCTTC.

The chain is built from TRBV7-2 and TRBJ1-5; 7 positions match TRBD1. Germline-derived CDR1 and CDR2 are SGHTA and FQGNSA. The CDR3 consists of 14 residues. V dropped 3 bases and J dropped 6; count of bases not matched to a gene: 5. The CDR3 nucleotides are TGTGCCAGCAGCTTTACAGGGGCGGGTCAGCCCCAGCATTTT. Its translation is CASSFTGAGQPQHF.

In its sample, this clone was seen once. The rearrangement uses TRBV7-9 and TRBJ2-7; D not certain. The V gene's germline CDR1 is SEHNR and CDR2 FQNEAQ (reference sequence). This CDR3 is built from 11 residues. Trimming cost V 2 bases and J 2 bases, with 1 base left between them. The CDR3 sequence: CASSLTYEQYF. CDR3 bases: TGTGCCAGCAGCTTAACCTACGAGCAGTACTTC.

The chain couples TRBV28 to TRBJ1-4; TRBD1 is a possible D gene (6 bases). V was shortened by 5 bases and J by 6 bases, with 13 bases between the two germline ends. CDR1 and CDR2 from the germline V gene are MDHEN and SYDVKM. There are 14 residues in the CDR3. DNA of the CDR3: TGTGCCAGCAGTAGGGGGGGAATCGATGAAAAACTGTTTTTT. Residues: CASSRGGIDEKLFF.

This clone appeared a few times. The chain joins TRBV7-6 to TRBJ2-6; D uncertain. Trimming pared 1 base from V and 0 bases from J, leaving 10 bases between. The CDR3 runs 17 residues. Germline V gene lookup returns CDR1 SGHVS and CDR2 FNYEAQ. The CDR3 region has the DNA TGTGCCAGCAGCTTAGGTACGGCCGTCTCTGGGGCCAACGTCCTGACTTTC. The encoded protein is CASSLGTAVSGANVLTF.

CDR3 loop: CASSPGGGNYNEQFF. In DNA form, the CDR3 reads TGTGCCAGCAGCCCGGGGGGCGGGAATTACAATGAGCAGTTCTTC. The V call is TRBV13, the J call TRBJ2-1; TRBD2 might be the D (7 bases). The V and J ends lost 5 bases and 4 bases respectively, with 15 bases between them. CDR1 and CDR2 (germline): PRHDT, FYEKMQ (reference sequence). The CDR3 has 15 amino acids.